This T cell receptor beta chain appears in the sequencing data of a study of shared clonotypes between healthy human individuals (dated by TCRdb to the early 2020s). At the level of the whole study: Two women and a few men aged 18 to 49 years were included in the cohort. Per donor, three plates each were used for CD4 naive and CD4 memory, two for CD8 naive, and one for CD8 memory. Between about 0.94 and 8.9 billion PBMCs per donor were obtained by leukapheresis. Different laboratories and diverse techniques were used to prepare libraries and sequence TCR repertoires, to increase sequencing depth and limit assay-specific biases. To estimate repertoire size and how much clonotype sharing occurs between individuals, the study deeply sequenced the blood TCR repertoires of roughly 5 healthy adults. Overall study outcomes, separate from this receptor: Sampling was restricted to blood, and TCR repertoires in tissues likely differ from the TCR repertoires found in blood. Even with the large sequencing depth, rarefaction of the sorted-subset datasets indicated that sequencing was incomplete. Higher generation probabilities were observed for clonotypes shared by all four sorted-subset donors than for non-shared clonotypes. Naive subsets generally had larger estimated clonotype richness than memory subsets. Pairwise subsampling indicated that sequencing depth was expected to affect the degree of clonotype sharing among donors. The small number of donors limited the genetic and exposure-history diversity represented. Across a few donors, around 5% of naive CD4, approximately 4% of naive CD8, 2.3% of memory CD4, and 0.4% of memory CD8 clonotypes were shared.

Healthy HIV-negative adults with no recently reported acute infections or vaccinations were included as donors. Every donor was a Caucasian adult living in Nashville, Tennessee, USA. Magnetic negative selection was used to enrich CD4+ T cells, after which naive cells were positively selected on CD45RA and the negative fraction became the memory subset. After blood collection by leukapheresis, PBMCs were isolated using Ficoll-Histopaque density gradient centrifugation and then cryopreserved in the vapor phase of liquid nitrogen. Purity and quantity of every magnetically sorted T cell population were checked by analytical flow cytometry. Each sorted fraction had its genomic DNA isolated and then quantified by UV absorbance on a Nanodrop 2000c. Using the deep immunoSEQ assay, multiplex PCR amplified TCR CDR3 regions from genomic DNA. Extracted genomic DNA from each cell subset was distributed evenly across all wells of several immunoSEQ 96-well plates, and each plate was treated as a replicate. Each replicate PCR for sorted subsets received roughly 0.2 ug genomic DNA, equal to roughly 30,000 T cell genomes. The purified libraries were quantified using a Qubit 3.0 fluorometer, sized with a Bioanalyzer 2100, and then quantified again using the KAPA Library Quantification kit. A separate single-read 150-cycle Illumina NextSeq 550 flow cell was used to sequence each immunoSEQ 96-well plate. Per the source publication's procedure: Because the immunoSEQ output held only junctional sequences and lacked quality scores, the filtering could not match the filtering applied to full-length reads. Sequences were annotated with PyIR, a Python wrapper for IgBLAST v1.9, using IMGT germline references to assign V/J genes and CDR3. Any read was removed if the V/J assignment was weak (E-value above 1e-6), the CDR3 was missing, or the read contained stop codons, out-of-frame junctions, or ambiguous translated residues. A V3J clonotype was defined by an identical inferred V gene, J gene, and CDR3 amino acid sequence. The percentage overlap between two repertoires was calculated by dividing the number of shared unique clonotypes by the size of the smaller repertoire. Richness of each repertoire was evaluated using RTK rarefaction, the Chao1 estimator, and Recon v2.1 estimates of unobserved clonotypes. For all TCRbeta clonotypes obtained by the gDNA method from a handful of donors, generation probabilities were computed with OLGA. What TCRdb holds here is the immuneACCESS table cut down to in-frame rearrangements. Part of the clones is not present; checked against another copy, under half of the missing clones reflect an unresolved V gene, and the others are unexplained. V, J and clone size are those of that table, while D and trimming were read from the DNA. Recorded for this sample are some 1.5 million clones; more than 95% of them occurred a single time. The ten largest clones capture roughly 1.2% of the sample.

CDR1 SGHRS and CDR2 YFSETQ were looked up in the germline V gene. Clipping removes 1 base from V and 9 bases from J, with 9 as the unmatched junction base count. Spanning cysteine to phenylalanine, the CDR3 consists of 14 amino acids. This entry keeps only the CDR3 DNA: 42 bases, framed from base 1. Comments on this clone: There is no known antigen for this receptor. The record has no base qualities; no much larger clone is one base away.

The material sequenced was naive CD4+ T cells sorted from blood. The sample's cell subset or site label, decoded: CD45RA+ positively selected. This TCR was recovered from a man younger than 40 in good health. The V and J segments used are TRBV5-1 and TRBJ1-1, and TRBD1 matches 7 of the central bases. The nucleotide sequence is TGCGCCAGCAGCTTGACAGGGGAAGGGGTGAAAGCTTTCTTT. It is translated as CASSLTGEGVKAFF. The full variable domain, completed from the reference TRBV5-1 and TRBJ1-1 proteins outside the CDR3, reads KAGVTQTPRYLIKTRGQQVTLSCSPISGHRSVSWYQQTPGQGLQFLFEYFSETQRNKGNFPGRFSGRQFSNSRSEMNVSTLELGDSALYLCASSLTGEGVKAFFGQGTRLTVV.